The source of this T cell receptor (beta chain) is a study of tumor-infiltrating lymphocytes in primary liver carcinoma. The 20-30 mg bulk tissue piece was not sorted before simultaneous RNA and DNA extraction. Trimming took 9 bases from V and 9 from J; bases not matched to a gene: 15. The CDR3 is 15 amino acids. The researchers produced TCR beta cDNA from around 500 ng total RNA with a constant-region primer. Construction of TCR beta libraries relied on three successive nested multiplex PCR rounds employing slightly modified ARM-PCR. The first two PCR rounds used TRBV1-TRBV30 primers with a Cbeta primer, 9 to 11 cycles each. Using its own MiXCR run on the multiplex PCR reads, TCRdb lists one record per CDR3 protein. The top ten clones hold 12% to 15% of a sample with approximately 74,000 distinct CDR3 sequences, 70% to 75% of them seen once.

The specimen sequenced was liver tumor tissue from sampling region 4. Indicated subset: tumor region T4, right-lateral pole. This sequence originates from a woman aged 60 to 75 with primary liver carcinoma and hepatitis B virus infection. The chain links TRBV12-3 or TRBV12-4 to TRBJ2-1; 9 positions agree with TRBD2. The CDR3 bases are TGTGCCAGTAGGGACGAGCGGGAGGCCCCCATTGAGCAGTTCTTC. This encodes CASRDEREAPIEQFF.